This is a list of T cell receptor beta chains from one sample in a study of blood T cell repertoires in COVID-19. Using immunoSEQ multiplex PCR, the repertoire was profiled, and TCRdb retains in-frame clones only, with some absent. Here the sample spans about 45,000 clones, over 70% being singletons. The sample consisted of peripheral blood. The receptors originated from a man between 65 and 85 years old with acute or convalescent COVID-19. CDR3s include the opening cysteine and the closing phenylalanine or tryptophan. A D gene is named only where the DNA matches it firmly. Size tells how often a clone was seen (once, few, many) or the class of an expanded clone, and some rows leave it out.

DNA: TGTGCCAGTTCGAAGGGGGTTTGGAACTATGGCTACACCTTC
CDR3: CASSKGVWNYGYTF
D: -
V: TRBV6-5
size: -
J: TRBJ1-2

DNA: TGCGCCAGCAGCTTGGCCGGGCTCTTAGGGGACACTGAAGCTTTCTTT
CDR3: CASSLAGLLGDTEAFF
D: -
V: TRBV5-1
size: -
J: TRBJ1-1

DNA: TGTGCCAGCAGCTTAGGGTTGGCGGGGGGCACTGAAGCTTTCTTT
CDR3: CASSLGLAGGTEAFF
D: -
V: TRBV7-9
size: -
J: TRBJ1-1

DNA: TGTGCCAGCAGGGGACAGGGCGCGAACACTGAAGCTTTCTTT
CDR3: CASRGQGANTEAFF
D: TRBD1
V: TRBV7-2
size: -
J: TRBJ1-1

DNA: TGTGCCAGCAGTTTGCAGGGGGCCAAAAACATTCAGTACTTC
CDR3: CASSLQGAKNIQYF
D: -
V: TRBV28
size: -
J: TRBJ2-4

DNA: TGTGCCAGCAACCCGGGACAGGGTATTTACGAGCAGTACTTC
CDR3: CASNPGQGIYEQYF
D: TRBD1
V: TRBV6-2/TRBV6-3
size: -
J: TRBJ2-7

DNA: TGTGCCACGTCCGGAGGGGGACAGGGTATGTACGAGCAGTACTTC
CDR3: CATSGGGQGMYEQYF
D: TRBD1
V: TRBV6-5
size: -
J: TRBJ2-7

DNA: TGTGCCAGCAGTCGAGCTTTCTTT
CDR3: CASSRAFF
D: -
V: TRBV28
size: -
J: TRBJ1-1

DNA: TGTGCCAGCAGTGAGAGAAGGACAGGGGGGGCAGATACGCAGTATTTT
CDR3: CASSERRTGGADTQYF
D: TRBD1
V: TRBV2
size: -
J: TRBJ2-3

DNA: TGTGCCAGCAGTTTAGCGGGACAGGCCAAAAACATTCAGTACTTC
CDR3: CASSLAGQAKNIQYF
D: -
V: TRBV28
size: -
J: TRBJ2-4

DNA: TGCGCCAGCAGCCAAGCGGTCGATCAGCCCCAGCATTTT
CDR3: CASSQAVDQPQHF
D: -
V: TRBV4-3
size: -
J: TRBJ1-5

DNA: TGCGCCAGCAGCTTGGCCGGGGTAAAAGGAGATACGCAGTATTTT
CDR3: CASSLAGVKGDTQYF
D: -
V: TRBV5-1
size: few
J: TRBJ2-3

DNA: TGCGCCAGCAGCCTCGGACGGGACAGGGCTAATTCACCCCTCCACTTT
CDR3: CASSLGRDRANSPLHF
D: TRBD1
V: TRBV4-3
size: -
J: TRBJ1-6

DNA: TGTGCCAGCAGCTTATCCGGGTACACCATATATTTT
CDR3: CASSLSGYTIYF
D: -
V: TRBV7-6
size: -
J: TRBJ1-3

DNA: TGTGCCAGTATAAGGGCAGGGGGCGCGAACACTGAAGCTTTCTTT
CDR3: CASIRAGGANTEAFF
D: TRBD1
V: TRBV19
size: -
J: TRBJ1-1

DNA: TGTGCCAGTCGACAGGTGGATAATTCACCCCTCCACTTT
CDR3: CASRQVDNSPLHF
D: -
V: TRBV19
size: few
J: TRBJ1-6

DNA: TGTGCCAGCAGCTTAACCTCTCCGACAGGGCAGTACTCCTATGGCTACACCTTC
CDR3: CASSLTSPTGQYSYGYTF
D: TRBD1
V: TRBV7-9
size: few
J: TRBJ1-2

DNA: TGTGCCAGCAGACCCGACAGGGCAACCCACACAGATACGCAGTATTTT
CDR3: CASRPDRATHTDTQYF
D: TRBD1
V: TRBV7-8
size: few
J: TRBJ2-3

DNA: TGTGCCAGCACCTCATATGGGACAGGGGATACCGGGGAGCTGTTTTTT
CDR3: CASTSYGTGDTGELFF
D: TRBD1
V: TRBV6-6
size: -
J: TRBJ2-2

DNA: TGCGCCAGCAGCTGGGGGGACAGGTCGAACACCGGGGAGCTGTTTTTT
CDR3: CASSWGDRSNTGELFF
D: TRBD1
V: TRBV5-1
size: -
J: TRBJ2-2

DNA: TGTGCCATCACGTCGGCTAGCGTTCTCCCCGGGGAGCTGTTTTTT
CDR3: CAITSASVLPGELFF
D: -
V: TRBV5-8
size: -
J: TRBJ2-2

DNA: TGTGCCAGCAGTTACGAACGTTGGCATGGCTACACCTTC
CDR3: CASSYERWHGYTF
D: -
V: TRBV6-5
size: few
J: TRBJ1-2

DNA: TGTGCCAGCAGTTCGGGGGGGTCTGAAAAACTGTTTTTT
CDR3: CASSSGGSEKLFF
D: -
V: TRBV28
size: -
J: TRBJ1-4

DNA: TGTGCCAGCAGCACCAGCGGGGGGGCTTGGGAGCAGTTCTTC
CDR3: CASSTSGGAWEQFF
D: TRBD2
V: TRBV5-4
size: -
J: TRBJ2-1

DNA: TGTGCCAGCAGCTTATCTAGAGATAATTCACCCCTCCACTTT
CDR3: CASSLSRDNSPLHF
D: -
V: TRBV7-3
size: -
J: TRBJ1-6

DNA: TGTGCCAGCAGTCAGTCGGGGGGCCTTTCTTATGGCTACACCTTC
CDR3: CASSQSGGLSYGYTF
D: -
V: TRBV5-4
size: -
J: TRBJ1-2

DNA: TGTGCCAGCAGCCGGACAGGGGCGGGGGCCACCTTC
CDR3: CASSRTGAGATF
D: TRBD1
V: TRBV4-2
size: -
J: TRBJ1-2

DNA: TGTGCCAGCAGCTCTGACAAGAACTATGGCTACACCTTC
CDR3: CASSSDKNYGYTF
D: -
V: TRBV11-2
size: -
J: TRBJ1-2

DNA: TGTGCCAGCAGCTTAGGACAGGGTTCATTGCCCATATATTTT
CDR3: CASSLGQGSLPIYF
D: TRBD1
V: TRBV7-2
size: -
J: TRBJ1-3

DNA: TGTGCCACGAGAGGACAGGAAGAAAAACTGTTTTTT
CDR3: CATRGQEEKLFF
D: TRBD1
V: TRBV6-5
size: once
J: TRBJ1-4

DNA: TGTGCCAGCAGCCAGGGGACAGCCACTGAAGCTTTCTTT
CDR3: CASSQGTATEAFF
D: TRBD1
V: TRBV3-1/TRBV3-2
size: -
J: TRBJ1-1

DNA: TGTGCCAGCGGTTCAGGGAACACTGAAGCTTTCTTT
CDR3: CASGSGNTEAFF
D: -
V: TRBV12-3/TRBV12-4
size: once
J: TRBJ1-1

DNA: TGTGCCAGTAGCGACAGGGGTAACTATGGCTACACCTTC
CDR3: CASSDRGNYGYTF
D: TRBD1
V: TRBV19
size: -
J: TRBJ1-2

DNA: TGTGCCAGTAGTCCTCGGACAGGGGAGAATAGCAATCAGCCCCAGCATTTT
CDR3: CASSPRTGENSNQPQHF
D: TRBD1
V: TRBV19
size: -
J: TRBJ1-5

DNA: TGTGCCAGCAGCATTACCGGGACAGGGTATGGAAACACCATATATTTT
CDR3: CASSITGTGYGNTIYF
D: TRBD1
V: TRBV7-2
size: -
J: TRBJ1-3

DNA: TGCGCCAGCAGCTTTTGGCTAGCGGCCACAGATACGCAGTATTTT
CDR3: CASSFWLAATDTQYF
D: TRBD2
V: TRBV5-1
size: -
J: TRBJ2-3

DNA: TGTGCCAGCAGTTACTCAGGAAGGGGGACTGAAGCTTTCTTT
CDR3: CASSYSGRGTEAFF
D: -
V: TRBV6-5
size: -
J: TRBJ1-1

DNA: TGTGCCAGCAGTTTACTCCGACATTGGGGAGGGGAGGACAATCAGCCCCAGCATTTT
CDR3: CASSLLRHWGGEDNQPQHF
D: -
V: TRBV6-2/TRBV6-3
size: -
J: TRBJ1-5

DNA: TGTGCCAGCAACCCGGCAGGCAGGTCACAGCCCCAGCATTTT
CDR3: CASNPAGRSQPQHF
D: -
V: TRBV2
size: -
J: TRBJ1-5

DNA: TGTGCCAGCAGCTGGGGGACTAGCATTTATGAGCAGTTCTTC
CDR3: CASSWGTSIYEQFF
D: TRBD2
V: TRBV11-2
size: once
J: TRBJ2-1

DNA: TGTGCCAGCAGCGTCAGCGATAGTAATTCACCCCTCCACTTT
CDR3: CASSVSDSNSPLHF
D: -
V: TRBV9
size: -
J: TRBJ1-6

DNA: TGTGCCAGCAGCAGGGGAGGGGGACCTATAATTTCACCCCTCCACTTT
CDR3: CASSRGGGPIISPLHF
D: -
V: TRBV5-4
size: few
J: TRBJ1-6

DNA: TGTGCCAGCAGCCGTTGGGGAGACAGGGGGCTACAAAAGGGCTACACCTTC
CDR3: CASSRWGDRGLQKGYTF
D: TRBD1
V: TRBV14
size: -
J: TRBJ1-2

DNA: TGTGCCAGCTCACCAGGGCTTCCAAACTATGGCTACACCTTC
CDR3: CASSPGLPNYGYTF
D: -
V: TRBV18
size: -
J: TRBJ1-2

DNA: TGTGCCAGCAGCTTATTCACAGGGAACACTGAAGCTTTCTTT
CDR3: CASSLFTGNTEAFF
D: -
V: TRBV11-2
size: once
J: TRBJ1-1

DNA: TGTGCCAGCAGTTTATCCCTCGCGAACACCGGGGAGCTGTTTTTT
CDR3: CASSLSLANTGELFF
D: -
V: TRBV28
size: -
J: TRBJ2-2

DNA: TGTGCCAGCAGCTTAGGAGCGGGGGGGCCTGGGACCCAGTACTTC
CDR3: CASSLGAGGPGTQYF
D: TRBD2
V: TRBV7-8
size: -
J: TRBJ2-5

DNA: TGCGCCAGCAGCTTCCGGCCGTGGAGCGATAACTATGGCTACACCTTC
CDR3: CASSFRPWSDNYGYTF
D: -
V: TRBV5-1
size: -
J: TRBJ1-2

DNA: TGTGCCAGCAGCCCCCGCGAGGACAGGGCCAATTTGAGCAATCAGCCCCAGCATTTT
CDR3: CASSPREDRANLSNQPQHF
D: TRBD1
V: TRBV3-1/TRBV3-2
size: -
J: TRBJ1-5

DNA: TGTGCCAGCAGCTTAGGGGGGGCCACCGGGGAGCTGTTTTTT
CDR3: CASSLGGATGELFF
D: -
V: TRBV7-3
size: -
J: TRBJ2-2

DNA: TGCGCCAGCAGTCACGAAAGACGGGGACAGAGCATTTCCTATGGCTACACCTTC
CDR3: CASSHERRGQSISYGYTF
D: TRBD1
V: TRBV23-1
size: -
J: TRBJ1-2

DNA: TGTGCCACCCAGAGACCCCTGAGGTATGGCTACACCTTC
CDR3: CATQRPLRYGYTF
D: -
V: TRBV12-3/TRBV12-4
size: -
J: TRBJ1-2

DNA: TGTGCCAGCTCCTACGACAGGGCTGCTGAAGCTTTCTTT
CDR3: CASSYDRAAEAFF
D: TRBD1
V: TRBV18
size: -
J: TRBJ1-1

DNA: TGTGCCAGCGGACAGGGAAAGGACACTGAAGCTTTCTTT
CDR3: CASGQGKDTEAFF
D: -
V: TRBV21-1
size: -
J: TRBJ1-1